These 19 T cell receptor beta chains originate from one sample sequenced in a study of shared clonotypes between healthy human individuals. Sequenced by immunoSEQ multiplex PCR; TCRdb stores in-frame clones only, minus some. The sample holds a few million clones; approximately 90% are singletons and the top ten take more than 0.12%. The sequenced sample consisted of naive CD4+ T cells sorted from blood. Subset denoted: CD45RA+ positively selected. Every receptor here comes from a man between 18 and 29 years old in good health.

The rearrangement links TRBV4-1 to TRBJ2-2, with D perhaps matching TRBD1 (5 bases). Germline CDR1 MGHRA, CDR2 YSYEKL. Trimming took off 6 bases at V and 6 bases at J, with 14 bases between the two ends. CDR3 length: 14 amino acids. CDR3 nucleotides: TGCGCCAGCAGTCTCGGCAGGGTGGCCGGGGAGCTGTTTTTT. Its translation is CASSLGRVAGELFF.

This clone appeared a few times. CDR3 DNA: TGTGCCAGCAGTGACTCGACAGGTGTCTACCAGCCCCAGCATTTT. It is translated as CASSDSTGVYQPQHF. The V call is TRBV6-4, the J call TRBJ1-5, with D possibly TRBD1 on 6 matching bases. The CDR3 contains 15 residues. The germline CDR1 and CDR2 sequences are MRHNA and SNTAGT. V was clipped by 0 bases and J by 7 bases, with 13 bases between them.

The rearrangement uses TRBV10-3 and TRBJ2-5; 10 nucleotides match TRBD2. The CDR3 extends over 17 amino acids. V was clipped by 0 bases and J by 3 bases; unmatched bases: 7. CDR1 ENHRY and CDR2 SYGVKD come from the germline V gene. The CDR3 reads CAISESRVLAGEETQYF. In DNA, the CDR3 is TGTGCCATCAGTGAGTCGAGAGTCCTAGCGGGAGAAGAGACCCAGTACTTC.

This sequence joins TRBV18 and TRBJ2-3; TRBD1 agrees at 8 bases. The V and J ends lost 3 bases and 4 bases, in that order; junction bases with no gene match: 6. The germline gives CDR1 KGHSH, CDR2 LQKENI. This CDR3 has 15 amino acids. Here the CDR3 DNA reads TGTGCCAGCTCACCGCGGACAGGGTTTCCAGATACGCAGTATTTT. As protein: CASSPRTGFPDTQYF.

The CDR3 sequence: CASSGTGPPGEKLFF. For the CDR3, the DNA is TGTGCCAGCAGCGGGACGGGCCCACCGGGCGAAAAACTGTTTTTT. This chain uses TRBV5-5 with TRBJ1-4, with D possibly TRBD1 on 5 matching bases. The germline V gene encodes CDR1 SGHKS and CDR2 YYEKEE (reference sequence). V gave up 4 bases and J gave up 8 bases, with 18 bases separating them. The CDR3 is 15 amino acids.

CDR3 amino acids: CASSEYRGSRDEQYF. The CDR3 DNA reads TGTGCCAGCAGTGAGTACAGGGGGTCGCGCGACGAGCAGTACTTC. V is TRBV2 and J is TRBJ2-7; 8 bases are shared with TRBD1. Looked up from germline, CDR1 is SNHLY and CDR2 is FYNNEI. The V segment lost 3 bases and the J segment 5 bases; nucleotides outside the gene matches: 9. The CDR3 is 15 residues long. Using reference TRBV2 and TRBJ2-7 for the parts outside the CDR3, the full variable domain is EPEVTQTPSHQVTQMGQEVILRCVPISNHLYFYWYRQILGQKVEFLVSFYNNEISEKSEIFDDQFSVERPDGSNFTLKIRSTKLEDSAMYFCASSEYRGSRDEQYFGPGTRLTVT.

The chain recombines TRBV7-9 with TRBJ1-1; maybe TRBD1 (5 bases). Trimming took 11 bases from V and 4 from J, leaving 17 bases between them. Germline V CDR1 and CDR2: SEHNR, FQNEAQ (reference sequence). The CDR3 has 13 amino acids. The CDR3 DNA reads TGTGCCTTAATTGGGGCGGCGGGCACTGAAGCTTTCTTT. Protein product: CALIGAAGTEAFF.

The chain uses TRBV27 and TRBJ1-5; 7 nucleotides align to TRBD1. J gave up 4 bases and V 4 bases, and 4 bases lay outside the gene matches. The CDR3 has 14 residues. Germline V gene lookup returns CDR1 MNHEY and CDR2 SMNVEV (reference sequence). CDR3 region: CASSYKTGNQPQHF. For the CDR3, the DNA is TGTGCCAGCAGTTACAAGACAGGGAATCAGCCCCAGCATTTT.

The chain joins TRBV29-1 to TRBJ2-1; D might be TRBD1 (6 bases). This CDR3 comprises 14 residues. Trimming took off 5 bases at V and 0 bases at J, with 11 bases between the two ends. The V gene's germline CDR1 is SQVTM and CDR2 ANQGSEA. This chain's CDR3 is CSVSQGSSYNEQFF. The CDR3 DNA is TGCAGCGTTAGTCAGGGGAGCTCCTACAATGAGCAGTTCTTC.

The genes are TRBV14 and TRBJ2-7; 10 bases align to TRBD2. The CDR3 consists of 16 residues. The V gene's germline CDR1 is SGHDN and CDR2 FVKESK. Germline trimming cut 0 bases from V and 6 bases from J; bases unmatched to any gene: 8. CDR3 residues: CASSQEKLAGVREQYF. DNA for the CDR3: TGTGCCAGCAGCCAAGAAAAGCTAGCGGGGGTGCGCGAGCAGTACTTC.

The V gene is TRBV7-9, the J gene TRBJ1-3; no clear D. CDR3 length: 14 amino acids. Trimming removed 3 bases from V and 2 bases from J, with 8 bases in between. Germline CDR1 and CDR2: SEHNR and FQNEAQ (reference sequence). In DNA, the CDR3 is TGTGCCAGCAGCTTTCTCCCCCCTGGAAACACCATATATTTT. Amino acids: CASSFLPPGNTIYF.

The CDR3 coding sequence is TGCGCCAGCAGCTTACGCGGGAGGGCATCAGATACGCAGTATTTT. Protein sequence: CASSLRGRASDTQYF. The genes are TRBV5-1 and TRBJ2-3; the match to TRBD2 covers 9 bases. CDR1 is SGHRS, CDR2 YFSETQ, per germline. This CDR3 has 15 amino acids. V was clipped by 2 bases and J by 4 bases; unmatched bases: 5.

The V call is TRBV19, the J call TRBJ2-2; 9 bases align to TRBD2. The CDR3 has 16 amino acids. V trimming: 0 bases; J trimming: 7 bases; junction bases outside the gene matches: 6. The germline CDR1 and CDR2 sequences are LNHDA and SQIVND (reference sequence). The DNA for the CDR3 is TGTGCCAGTAGTATAGATCCGCGGGGGGGCCACGGGGAGCTGTTTTTT. Protein sequence: CASSIDPRGGHGELFF.

The V and J genes are TRBV11-2 and TRBJ2-7; TRBD1 matches 12 bases. Germline V gene data show CDR1 as SGHAT and CDR2 as FQNNGV. V was pared by 8 bases and J by 4 bases, with 9 bases of the junction left unmatched. CDR3 size: 15 residues. CDR3 sequence (DNA): TGTGCCAGCGCTCTTTTGGGACAGGGGGCTTACGAGCAGTACTTC. Amino acids: CASALLGQGAYEQYF.

The rearrangement joins TRBV18 to TRBJ2-7, with TRBD1 matching 7 bases. Germline V lookup: CDR1 KGHSH, CDR2 LQKENI. J gave up 6 bases and V 0 bases, and 5 bases lay outside the gene matches. The CDR3 length is 14 residues. The CDR3 DNA reads as TGTGCCAGCTCACCACCGTCGACAGGGATCGAGCAGTACTTC. It encodes CASSPPSTGIEQYF.

J is TRBJ2-7 and V is TRBV11-2; 13 bases fit TRBD2. Germline CDR1 reads SGHAT; CDR2 reads FQNNGV. The V and J ends lost 5 bases and 5 bases, in that order; junction bases with no gene match: 6. The CDR3 spans 15 residues. This CDR3 reads CASSHPGTSGNEQYF. Here the CDR3 DNA reads TGTGCCAGCAGCCATCCCGGGACTAGCGGGAACGAGCAGTACTTC.

The chain links TRBV6-5 to TRBJ2-7, with 12 bases lining up with TRBD2. The V and J ends lost 7 bases and 9 bases, in that order; junction bases with no gene match: 13. This CDR3 spans 15 amino acids. Per the germline V gene, CDR1 is MNHEY and CDR2 is SVGAGI. CDR3 sequence reads: CASTDLAGGSTAQYF. The CDR3 DNA sequence: TGTGCCAGCACCGACCTAGCGGGAGGGTCGACCGCGCAGTACTTC.

The gene calls are TRBV5-1 and TRBJ2-3; 11 nucleotides line up with TRBD1. V was clipped by 3 bases and J by 4 bases; unmatched bases: 4. Germline V gene data show CDR1 as SGHRS and CDR2 as YFSETQ. This CDR3 is built from 15 residues. Here the CDR3 DNA reads TGCGCCAGCAGCTCTGGGACAGGGGGTCCAGATACGCAGTATTTT. As protein: CASSSGTGGPDTQYF.

There are a few counts of this clone. Other nucleotide sequences from this sample produce the same CDR3. V is TRBV19 and J is TRBJ1-1; D perhaps matches TRBD1 (6 bases). Trimming removed 4 bases from V and 1 base from J, with 10 bases in between. In germline, CDR1 is LNHDA, CDR2 SQIVND (reference sequence). The CDR3 sequence is 14 residues long. The DNA of the CDR3 is TGTGCCAGTAGTACCGGACAGACGAACACTGAAGCTTTCTTT. It codes for CASSTGQTNTEAFF.